This T cell receptor (beta chain) was captured by sequencing in a study of blood T cell repertoires in COVID-19. For the study at large: Spain, Italy and the United States supplied samples that represented acute and convalescent COVID-19. Sources were T cells, B-cell-depleted T cells, or PBMCs; the material itself was cDNA or gDNA.

Original processing notes: Researchers report that nucleated cell counts were estimated from reference gene primer amplification. Profiled with immunoSEQ multiplex PCR; TCRdb holds only in-frame clones, not every one. Clonal size and the V and J genes are those of that table, whereas D and trimming came from the DNA. The table includes just over 150,000 clones, 82% detected once. Germline V gene sequence: CDR1 SGDLS, CDR2 YYNGEE. The trim removed 4 bases at V and 8 bases at J, leaving 10 bases unmatched. The CDR3 length is 15 residues. This clonotype was sampled from an elderly woman with acute or convalescent COVID-19. Sequencing was performed on peripheral blood. The V and J genes are TRBV9 and TRBJ1-2; 11 bases line up with TRBD1. The CDR3 region is CASSLGQGASRGYTF. The DNA for the CDR3 is TGTGCCAGCAGCCTCGGACAGGGGGCTTCTCGAGGCTACACCTTC.